This T cell receptor beta chain was identified during a study of blood T cell repertoires in COVID-19. Whole-study context: In each case, the material was cDNA or gDNA derived from T cells, B-cell-depleted T cells, or PBMCs.

As handled by the study authors: Amplification from reference gene primers served as the basis for estimated nucleated cell counts. Clones were read by immunoSEQ multiplex PCR, and TCRdb kept only the in-frame ones, dropping some. V and J calls and clone size follow that table, whereas D and trimming were derived from the DNA. The sample yields about 200,000 clones, roughly 91% seen once. This CDR3 comprises 14 residues. With V trimmed by 5 bases and J by 5 bases, 5 bases remained unmatched. Germline assignment: CDR1 MNHEY and CDR2 SMNVEV (reference sequence). The participants were between roughly 18 and 100 years old and came from 24 US areas.

This clonotype originated in a woman aged 30 to 39 with acute COVID-19. Sequencing used PBMCs or T cells enriched from blood (not recorded which). V is TRBV27 and J is TRBJ2-3; 9 bases map to TRBD2. CDR3 nucleotides: TGTGCCAGCAGTCGAGCGGGGGGTAGAGATACGCAGTATTTT. Its protein is CASSRAGGRDTQYF.